The 24 T cell receptor beta chains below were found in one sample sequenced in a study of CD8 T cells in ankylosing spondylitis. TCRdb reprocessed the 5' RACE reads via MiXCR and lists one record per CDR3 protein. Here the sample spans about 250,000 distinct CDR3 sequences, roughly 32% being singletons. Sequencing was done on a sample of blood, either unsorted or a sorted T cell fraction (not recorded which). These receptors all come from a male donor with ankylosing spondylitis or in good health (not recorded which).

The genes are TRBV4-1 and TRBJ1-5, with 7 bases lining up with TRBD1. CDR1 is MGHRA and CDR2 is YSYEKL in the germline V gene. V lost 4 bases to trimming and J lost 7 bases; unmatched junction nucleotides: 4. The length of the CDR3 is 13 residues. CDR3 nucleotide sequence: TGCGCCAGCAGCCTGGGACAGTACCAGCCCCAGCATTTT. This encodes CASSLGQYQPQHF.

The gene calls are TRBV28 and TRBJ2-1; perhaps D is TRBD1 or TRBD2 (5 bases each). Germline-derived CDR1 and CDR2 are MDHEN and SYDVKM. The CDR3 loop spans 13 amino acids. Trimming cost V 8 bases and J 1 base, with 9 bases left between them. In DNA, the CDR3 is TGTGCCAGCGGGGGTAGGTCCTACAATGAGCAGTTCTTC. Protein sequence: CASGGRSYNEQFF.

On this clonotype itself: One junction end disagrees with the germline gene, perhaps due to a read error. This chain joins TRBV10-2 and TRBJ2-2; maybe TRBD2 (5 bases). The germline V gene encodes CDR1 WSHSY and CDR2 SAAADI. CDR3 size: 14 residues. The CDR3 is CASTEGGWTGELFF. CDR3 DNA sequence: TGCGCCAGCACTGAGGGTGGATGGACCGGGGAGCTGTTTTTT.

This chain joins TRBV12-3 or TRBV12-4 and TRBJ2-7; TRBD1 or TRBD2 may be the D gene (6 bases each). The CDR3 contains 15 residues. Trimming pared 5 bases from V and 4 bases from J, leaving 18 bases between. DNA of the CDR3: TGTGCCAGCAGTAGAGACCCGGGGGCCGAGTACGAGCAGTACTTC. Residues: CASSRDPGAEYEQYF.

The CDR3 here is CASSLNRDSPYEQYF. The CDR3 nucleotides are TGCGCCAGCAGCTTGAACCGGGACAGTCCCTACGAGCAGTACTTC. This sequence joins TRBV5-1 and TRBJ2-7; 7 positions agree with TRBD1. From germline, CDR1 is SGHRS and CDR2 YFSETQ. This CDR3 has 15 amino acids. V was clipped by 1 base and J by 2 bases; unmatched bases: 6.

This clonotype came up a few times. J is TRBJ2-2 and V is TRBV5-5; tentative D call: TRBD2 (6 bases). Germline V gene lookup returns CDR1 SGHKS and CDR2 YYEKEE (reference sequence). The germline V and J ends were trimmed by 6 bases and 1 base, with 13 bases remaining between them. The CDR3 has 15 residues. DNA of the CDR3: TGTGCCAGCACCTCGTGGAGGGGGAACACCGGGGAGCTGTTTTTT. Translation: CASTSWRGNTGELFF.

The chain employs TRBV29-1 and TRBJ1-5, with D maybe TRBD1 (5 bases). V lost 6 bases and J 2 bases, leaving 14 bases between the germline ends. The CDR3 runs to 14 residues. Germline V gene sequence: CDR1 SQVTM, CDR2 ANQGSEA. CDR3 in amino acids: CSVGGGDRNQPQHF. CDR3 coding DNA: TGCAGCGTGGGTGGGGGGGATCGCAATCAGCCCCAGCATTTT.

This clonotype turned up a few times. This chain joins TRBV29-1 and TRBJ2-1; D tentatively fits TRBD1 or TRBD2 (5 bases each). Germline-derived CDR1 and CDR2 are SQVTM and ANQGSEA. With 0 bases removed from V and 0 bases from J, the gap between germline ends came to 12 bases. The CDR3 has 16 amino acids. The CDR3: CSVEDPGPNSYNEQFF. Written as DNA, the CDR3 is TGCAGCGTTGAAGATCCGGGACCGAACTCCTACAATGAGCAGTTCTTC.

This sequence joins TRBV10-3 and TRBJ2-4, with a possible D match to TRBD1 (6 bases). Trimming pared 0 bases from V and 3 bases from J, leaving 9 bases between. Germline V gives CDR1 ENHRY, CDR2 SYGVKD. This CDR3 region has 15 residues. The CDR3 sequence: CAISESSGVKNIQYF. The CDR3, as DNA: TGTGCCATCAGTGAGTCCTCAGGGGTCAAAAACATTCAGTACTTC.

The chain combines TRBV6-5 with TRBJ2-3, with TRBD1 identical over 8 bases. V shed 4 bases, J shed 2 bases, and the junction held 8 bases outside the gene matches. The CDR3 length is 16 residues. Germline V CDR1 and CDR2: MNHEY, SVGAGI. CDR3 sequence (DNA): TGTGCCAGCAGTTCCCAGAACAGGGGGACCACAGATACGCAGTATTTT. Amino acid sequence: CASSSQNRGTTDTQYF.

This clonotype was seen more than once but under ten times. CDR3 in DNA: TGCAGCCCCGGGGGGGGTCCACAAGAGACCCAGTACTTC. Its protein is CSPGGGPQETQYF. The chain combines TRBV20-1 with TRBJ2-5, with 8 bases lining up with TRBD2. The CDR3 consists of 13 residues. Germline V gives CDR1 DFQATT, CDR2 SNEGSKA (reference sequence).

This clonotype showed up just a few times. This chain joins TRBV5-1 and TRBJ2-1; D may match TRBD1 or TRBD2 (5 bases each). Trimming stripped 3 bases from V and 8 bases from J, with 15 bases between. The CDR3 spans 14 residues. Germline assignment: CDR1 SGHRS and CDR2 YFSETQ. The CDR3 reads CASSSGLASHEQFF. The CDR3 coding sequence is TGCGCCAGCAGCTCGGGGCTAGCATCCCATGAGCAGTTCTTC.

The chain employs TRBV6-1 and TRBJ1-1, with 10 bases matching TRBD1. Trimming took 8 bases from V and 8 from J; bases not matched to a gene: 20. This CDR3 contains 17 residues. From germline, CDR1 is MNHNS and CDR2 SASEGT. The DNA of the CDR3 is TGTGCCAGCCGACGTTCTGGAGGGGCGGACAGGGGGGTAGAAGCTTTCTTT. Translating gives CASRRSGGADRGVEAFF.

The J gene is TRBJ2-5, the V gene TRBV4-2, with 12 bases matching TRBD2. V trimming: 1 base; J trimming: 6 bases; junction bases outside the gene matches: 6. This CDR3 is built from 16 residues. Germline V gives CDR1 LGHNA, CDR2 YNFKEQ. The DNA of the CDR3 is TGTGCCAGCAGCCAAGTTTCTAGCGGGGGGGAGAAGACCCAGTACTTC. Encoded protein: CASSQVSSGGEKTQYF.

In its sample, this clonotype was seen a few times. The chain links TRBV5-1 to TRBJ2-7; 13 bases line up with TRBD2. The CDR3 has 18 amino acids. Germline CDR1 reads SGHRS; CDR2 reads YFSETQ. V gave up 4 bases and J gave up 2 bases; unmatched junction bases: 12. This CDR3 is CASSPIALAGGQTYEQYF. DNA for the CDR3: TGCGCCAGCAGCCCTATTGCACTAGCGGGGGGGCAGACCTACGAGCAGTACTTC.

The rearrangement joins TRBV6-1 to TRBJ2-5; D remains unclear. Looked up from germline, CDR1 is MNHNS and CDR2 is SASEGT. This CDR3 contains 15 residues. V gave up 3 bases and J gave up 4 bases, with 15 bases separating them. The CDR3 sequence is CASSDGPNGRETQYF. CDR3 in DNA: TGTGCCAGCAGTGACGGGCCGAACGGGCGAGAGACCCAGTACTTC.

This chain connects TRBV6-1 to TRBJ2-3; D is undetermined. Germline-derived CDR1 and CDR2 are MNHNS and SASEGT. This CDR3 has 13 amino acids. The V end was cut by 3 bases, the J end by 4 bases, with 8 bases between. In DNA form, the CDR3 reads TGTGCCAGCAGTGATAACCTACCAGATACGCAGTATTTT. Protein product: CASSDNLPDTQYF.

This clonotype was counted a few times. This chain links TRBV5-1 with TRBJ2-7; possible D gene TRBD1, 7 bases. There are 13 residues in the CDR3. The germline V and J ends were trimmed by 6 bases and 6 bases, with 16 bases remaining between them. Per the germline V gene, CDR1 is SGHRS and CDR2 is YFSETQ. This chain's CDR3 is CASTPRQGGEQYF. In DNA, the CDR3 is TGCGCCAGCACACCCAGACAGGGAGGCGAGCAGTACTTC. The whole variable domain, filled in from reference TRBV5-1 and TRBJ2-7, reads KAGVTQTPRYLIKTRGQQVTLSCSPISGHRSVSWYQQTPGQGLQFLFEYFSETQRNKGNFPGRFSGRQFSNSRSEMNVSTLELGDSALYLCASTPRQGGEQYFGPGTRLTVT.

This chain connects TRBV20-1 to TRBJ1-1; 7 positions match TRBD1. Germline V gene sequence: CDR1 DFQATT, CDR2 SNEGSKA (reference sequence). V was pared by 7 bases and J by 5 bases, with 13 bases of the junction left unmatched. CDR3 size: 14 residues. CDR3 sequence: CSGGGGPSTTEAFF. As DNA, the CDR3 is TGCAGTGGGGGAGGGGGCCCGTCCACAACTGAAGCTTTCTTT.

The J gene is TRBJ2-7, the V gene TRBV7-9; 7 bases line up with TRBD1. V lost 5 bases to trimming and J lost 7 bases; unmatched junction nucleotides: 8. Looked up from germline, CDR1 is SEHNR and CDR2 is FQNEAQ (reference sequence). The CDR3 spans 13 residues. The CDR3 here is CASSGGSGGEQYF. The CDR3 region has the DNA TGTGCCAGCAGCGGGGGATCAGGGGGTGAGCAGTACTTC.

This chain uses TRBV20-1 with TRBJ2-7; D ambiguous. Trimming took 0 bases from V and 0 from J, leaving 9 bases between them. Per germline, CDR1 DFQATT and CDR2 SNEGSKA (reference sequence). The CDR3 is made up of 14 amino acids. For the CDR3, the DNA is TGCAGTGCTAGAGATTCAGGTAACTCCTACGAGCAGTACTTC. Its translation: CSARDSGNSYEQYF.

The V and J genes are TRBV5-1 and TRBJ2-5; D is unclear. Germline V gene lookup returns CDR1 SGHRS and CDR2 YFSETQ. This CDR3 region has 17 residues. The V and J ends lost 0 bases and 4 bases respectively, with 19 bases between them. The CDR3 sequence: CASSLGPGRFGGETQYF. The CDR3 DNA is TGCGCCAGCAGCTTGGGTCCGGGCCGGTTTGGTGGAGAGACCCAGTACTTC.

The rearrangement links TRBV11-2 to TRBJ1-4; perhaps TRBD1 as D (6 bases). Germline CDR1 SGHAT, CDR2 FQNNGV. CDR3 length: 14 amino acids. Between the trimmed V and J ends, which lost 2 bases and 7 bases, there was a span of 11 bases. The CDR3 DNA is TGTGCCAGCAGCTTACGGGGGGGGCGTGAAAAACTGTTTTTT. It codes for CASSLRGGREKLFF.

In this sample, this clonotype turned up a few times. A junction end diverges from the germline sequence, so it may reflect a read error. CDR3 bases: TGTGCCAGCAGCTTAACTGGCAATGCGCAGTTCTTC. Its translation is CASSLTGNAQFF. The gene calls are TRBV7-3 and TRBJ2-1; D call uncertain. CDR1 and CDR2 (germline): SGHTA, FQGTGA. This CDR3 comprises 12 residues.